These T cell receptor beta chains were read from a single sample in a study of shared clonotypes between healthy human individuals. TCRdb's table, derived via immunoSEQ multiplex PCR, lists solely in-frame clones and lacks some. The sample lists a few hundred thousand clones; roughly 87% were seen once. Source material: memory CD8+ T cells sorted from blood. Receptors originate from a man in his late teens or twenties in good health. CDR3s include the opening cysteine and the closing phenylalanine or tryptophan. The D gene is left open where the match is weak. Clone size appears in some rows only: once, few, many, or a class for an expanded clone.

TRBV7-9	NA	NA	TRBJ2-5	TGTGCCAGCACGATTTACAGGGATGGAGAGACCCAGTACTTC	CASTIYRDGETQYF
TRBV10-3	NA	TRBD1	TRBJ1-3	TGTGCCATCACTCATACAGGGGGCGTTGGAAACACCATATATTTT	CAITHTGGVGNTIYF
TRBV28	NA	NA	TRBJ2-3	TGTGCCAGCAGCCTATACCGGGGGGCTAACACAGATACGCAGTATTTT	CASSLYRGANTDTQYF
TRBV7-6	NA	TRBD2	TRBJ2-1	TGTGCCAGCAGCGCGTCTAGCGGGAACAACTACAATGAGCAGTTCTTC	CASSASSGNNYNEQFF
TRBV7-9	NA	TRBD2	TRBJ2-1	TGTGCCAGCAGTTGGACTAGCGGGAGCGATGAGCAGTTCTTC	CASSWTSGSDEQFF
TRBV13	NA	TRBD2	TRBJ2-7	TGTGCCAGCAGCCCGACTAGCAAAGGCTACGAGCAGTACTTC	CASSPTSKGYEQYF
TRBV11-2	NA	NA	TRBJ1-2	TGTGCCAGCAGCTTAGAGGGGGCACTTGGCTACACCTTC	CASSLEGALGYTF
TRBV13	many	NA	TRBJ2-7	TGTGCCAGCACCTCCTTCGAAAACGGGGGTGACGAGCAGTACTTC	CASTSFENGGDEQYF
TRBV5-6	NA	TRBD2	TRBJ2-7	TGTGCCAGCAGCGGGGGACTATACGAGCAGTACTTC	CASSGGLYEQYF
TRBV5-6	NA	NA	TRBJ2-7	TGTGCCACCGCGCCGGGACCAGGAAGCTACGAGCAGTACTTC	CATAPGPGSYEQYF
TRBV6-6	once	NA	TRBJ1-6	TGTGCCAGCAGTTACTCGTCAGGGACCTATAATTCACCCCTCCACTTT	CASSYSSGTYNSPLHF
TRBV7-6	NA	NA	TRBJ2-2	TGTGCCAGCAGCTCACTGGGCGGGGAGCTGTTTTTT	CASSSLGGELFF
TRBV7-2	many	TRBD2	TRBJ2-3	TGTGCCAGCAGCTTAGTTCTAGCGGGGGGGCCCGGAGATACGCAGTATTTT	CASSLVLAGGPGDTQYF
TRBV11-2	NA	TRBD1	TRBJ1-2	TGTGCCAGCAGCTTTGGGACAGGGGTCCCCTATGGCTACACCTTC	CASSFGTGVPYGYTF
TRBV7-3	NA	TRBD2	TRBJ2-3	TGTGCCAGCAGCTTAGCGGGGGAGCGCCTTCATACGCAGTATTTT	CASSLAGERLHTQYF
TRBV6-1	NA	NA	TRBJ1-1	TGTGCCAGCAGGTACCCGGGACCGACGAACACTGAAGCTTTCTTT	CASRYPGPTNTEAFF
TRBV5-6	NA	TRBD1	TRBJ1-5	TGTGCCAGCAGCGGAGGGACAGGGGAGAAGCATTTT	CASSGGTGEKHF
TRBV6-7	NA	NA	TRBJ1-6	TGTGCCGGGTTATTTGGCAGGGATAATTCACCCCTCCACTTT	CAGLFGRDNSPLHF
TRBV4-1	once	TRBD1	TRBJ1-1	TGCGCCAGCAGCCTCCCAGGGGGCACTGAAGCTTTCTTT	CASSLPGGTEAFF
TRBV5-6	NA	NA	TRBJ2-7	TGTGCCAGCACCCTAGGGGGGGGCTCTCCCTACGAGCAGTACTTC	CASTLGGGSPYEQYF
TRBV9	NA	TRBD2	TRBJ2-5	TGTGCCAGCAGCGTATACCGGGACCTACTAGCGGGGGAGACCCAGTACTTC	CASSVYRDLLAGETQYF
TRBV10-3	NA	NA	TRBJ2-7	TGTGCCATCAGTGACCCAGGACTGAGCTTTTTCTACGAGCAGTACTTC	CAISDPGLSFFYEQYF
TRBV7-9	few	NA	TRBJ1-4	TGTGCCAGCAGCTTAGTAGGTGAAAAACTGTTTTTT	CASSLVGEKLFF
TRBV6-5	NA	NA	TRBJ2-7	TGTGCCAGCAGTTACTCGGGCAGCTTTAGCTCCTACGAGCAGTACTTC	CASSYSGSFSSYEQYF
TRBV5-8	NA	NA	TRBJ2-2	TGTGCCAGCAGCTTGGGGATGAACACCGGGGAGCTGTTTTTT	CASSLGMNTGELFF
TRBV7-8	NA	TRBD1	TRBJ1-2	TGTGCCAGCAGCTTAGGAGTCCAGGGCAGGGGGCCCCCCTTCCTCTATGGCTACACCTTC	CASSLGVQGRGPPFLYGYTF
TRBV5-6	NA	TRBD2	TRBJ2-7	TGTGCCAGCAGCTCGGGACTAGCCGTCTACGAGCAGTACTTC	CASSSGLAVYEQYF
TRBV4-3	NA	NA	TRBJ2-1	TGCGCCAGCAGCCAAGATAAGGAGGGCGGTCGTTTATACAATGAGCAGTTCTTC	CASSQDKEGGRLYNEQFF
TRBV4-2	once	NA	TRBJ2-2	TGTGCCAGCAGCCAAGATCCGGCCGGGGTCGGGGAGCTGTTTTTT	CASSQDPAGVGELFF
TRBV29-1	NA	NA	TRBJ2-2	TGCAGCGTTTCCGGGTCTGTTAGGAGCGGGGAGCTGTTTTTT	CSVSGSVRSGELFF
TRBV19	NA	TRBD1	TRBJ2-7	TGTGCCAGTAGTATCGAGGCGGGACAGGGGTTCTACGAGCAGTACTTC	CASSIEAGQGFYEQYF
TRBV2	NA	TRBD1	TRBJ2-7	TGTGCCAGCGACAGGGGCACCCCCGCCTACGAGCAGTACTTC	CASDRGTPAYEQYF
TRBV13	NA	TRBD1	TRBJ2-7	TGTGCCAGCAGCATCGGGACAGGGGGCAGGTACGAGCAGTACTTC	CASSIGTGGRYEQYF
TRBV25-1	NA	NA	TRBJ1-1	TGTGCCAGCAGCCTTGACATGGGGGGGAACACTGAAGCTTTCTTT	CASSLDMGGNTEAFF
TRBV6-1	NA	NA	TRBJ2-1	TGTGCCAGCGTCGCCGGGAAAAGCTCCTACAATGAGCAGTTCTTC	CASVAGKSSYNEQFF
TRBV4-1	NA	NA	TRBJ2-7	TGCGCCAGCAGCCAAGTTCGCGGGATCTACGAGCAGTACTTC	CASSQVRGIYEQYF
TRBV4-1	NA	NA	TRBJ1-2	TGCGCCAGCAGCCCGATTACTATTTCTTCTCCTTATTGGGGTCGGGGTGGCTACACCTTC	CASSPITISSPYWGRGGYTF
TRBV4-1	NA	NA	TRBJ1-1	TGCGCCAGCAGCCAAGAGTGGGGCCTGAACACTGAAGCTTTCTTT	CASSQEWGLNTEAFF
TRBV10-3	NA	TRBD2	TRBJ2-5	TGTGCCATCAGTGGTTCTAGCGGTGTTGAGACCCAGTACTTC	CAISGSSGVETQYF
TRBV9	NA	TRBD2	TRBJ2-7	TGTGCCAGCAGCCCGGGACTAGCGGGAGACAACGAGCAGTACTTC	CASSPGLAGDNEQYF
TRBV18	once	TRBD2	TRBJ2-3	TGTGCCAGCTCACCATCTCCTAGCGGTCGCACAGATACGCAGTATTTT	CASSPSPSGRTDTQYF
TRBV29-1	once	NA	TRBJ2-2	TGCAGCGTCCGTACTAGTATAGCCGGGGAGCTGTTTTTT	CSVRTSIAGELFF
TRBV4-3	NA	NA	TRBJ2-2	TGCGCCAGCAGCCAAGTTGTGTATTCTAGCTCCGGGGAGCTGTTTTTT	CASSQVVYSSSGELFF
TRBV27	NA	NA	TRBJ2-7	TGTGCCGCGGGCTACGAGCAGTACTTC	CAAGYEQYF
TRBV7-9	NA	NA	TRBJ1-1	TGTGCCAGCAGTAGCGGGGAGAGGCGGAACACTGAAGCTTTCTTT	CASSSGERRNTEAFF
TRBV7-2	NA	NA	TRBJ2-1	TGTGCCAGCAGCTTATACTTGGGGGCCAGTTCCTACAATGAGCAGTTCTTC	CASSLYLGASSYNEQFF
TRBV27	NA	NA	TRBJ1-5	TGTGCCAGCGGATCGGGACTCTATCAGCCCCAGCATTTT	CASGSGLYQPQHF
TRBV30	NA	NA	TRBJ2-5	TGTGCCTGGAGTGGCCGCCTAACGGGAGCTGGAGAGACCCAGTACTTC	CAWSGRLTGAGETQYF
TRBV18	NA	NA	TRBJ1-5	TGTGCCAGCTCACCACGCCTTGAGGAGCGGATTAATCAGCCCCAGCATTTT	CASSPRLEERINQPQHF
TRBV5-7	NA	NA	TRBJ1-3	TGTGCCAGCAGCCTGGACACCTCTGGAAACACCATATATTTT	CASSLDTSGNTIYF
TRBV13	NA	NA	TRBJ2-7	TGTGCCAGCAGCTTGAGGCGGGACGGCTACGAGCAGTACTTC	CASSLRRDGYEQYF
TRBV19	NA	NA	TRBJ2-2	TGTGCCAGTAGTAAAACCGGGAGTAACACCGGGGAGCTGTTTTTT	CASSKTGSNTGELFF
TRBV7-9	NA	NA	TRBJ1-1	TGTGCCAGCACACATGGGGGTGAGGGGGATACCACTGAAGCTTTCTTT	CASTHGGEGDTTEAFF